The 3 T cell receptor beta chains below were found in one sample sequenced in a study of T cells after yellow fever vaccination. TCRdb re-called the 5' RACE reads with MiXCR, one entry per CDR3 protein. The sample lists 250,000 to 400,000 distinct CDR3 sequences; 4% to 5.5% were seen once. Sequencing was performed on PBMCs, taken 15 days after the yellow fever booster vaccination. These receptors were obtained from a man between 18 and 35 years old who received the YFV17D yellow fever vaccine.

The rearrangement links TRBV6-5 to TRBJ2-3; possibly TRBD2 for D (5 bases). CDR1 and CDR2 from the germline V gene are MNHEY and SVGAGI. V was shortened by 0 bases and J by 6 bases, with 13 bases between the two germline ends. This CDR3 has 15 residues. CDR3 DNA sequence: TGTGCCAGCAGTTACTCAATGGCGGGCGTGGATACGCAGTATTTT. Protein: CASSYSMAGVDTQYF.

This clonotype occurred a few times. The chain employs TRBV7-2 and TRBJ2-5, with 7 bases that match TRBD2. Germline CDR1 reads SGHTA; CDR2 reads FQGNSA. This CDR3 is built from 15 residues. J lost 4 bases, V lost 2 bases, and 7 bases had no gene match. The chain's CDR3 is CASSLQTSWAETQYF. The CDR3 DNA reads as TGTGCCAGCAGCTTACAGACTAGCTGGGCAGAGACCCAGTACTTC.

Ten or more counts support this clonotype. The rearrangement uses TRBV7-2 and TRBJ1-3; D is uncertain. V dropped 3 bases and J dropped 2 bases, with 14 bases sitting between them. The CDR3 covers 16 residues. Germline V lookup: CDR1 SGHTA, CDR2 FQGNSA. CDR3 sequence reads: CASSFEARPPGNTIYF. In DNA form, the CDR3 reads TGTGCCAGCAGCTTCGAGGCCAGGCCGCCTGGAAACACCATATATTTT.